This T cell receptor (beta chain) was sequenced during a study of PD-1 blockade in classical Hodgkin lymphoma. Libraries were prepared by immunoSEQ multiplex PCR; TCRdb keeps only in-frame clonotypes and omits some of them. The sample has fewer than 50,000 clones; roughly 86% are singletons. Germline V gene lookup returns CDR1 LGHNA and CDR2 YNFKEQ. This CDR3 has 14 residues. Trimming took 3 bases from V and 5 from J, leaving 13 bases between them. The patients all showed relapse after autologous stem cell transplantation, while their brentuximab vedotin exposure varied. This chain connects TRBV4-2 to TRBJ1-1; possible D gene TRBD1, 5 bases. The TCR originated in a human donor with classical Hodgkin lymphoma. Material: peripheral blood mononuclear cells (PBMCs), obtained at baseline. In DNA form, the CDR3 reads TGTGCCAGCAGCCAGTTGGATGGGGGAACTGAAGCTTTCTTT. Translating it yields CASSQLDGGTEAFF.